The clone carrying this TCR beta chain was observed a few times. The record originates from a study of CD4+ T cells in melanoma. The junction had 15 bases not matched to a gene; V was cut back by 4 bases and J by 12 bases. The CDR3 consists of 15 residues. The V gene's germline CDR1 is SGHDN and CDR2 FVKESK. Libraries were prepared by immunoSEQ multiplex PCR; TCRdb keeps only in-frame clonotypes and omits some of them. The sample includes tens of thousands of clones, 60% to 80% of them seen just once. The sample comprised tumor tissue. This TCR derives from a human donor with melanoma. The chain is built from TRBV14 and TRBJ2-1, with TRBD1 identical over 7 bases. The CDR3 DNA is TGTGCCAGCAGCCCGACAGGGTCTCTATTCTGGGTGCAGTTCTTC. It codes for CASSPTGSLFWVQFF.